This TCR beta chain was retrieved from a study of OX40 agonist ivuxolimab in advanced cancers. Regarding this clone: The sample holds other DNA sequences that translate to the same CDR3.

The CDR3 is made up of 14 amino acids. Trimming cost V 4 bases and J 4 bases; bases outside gene matches: 2. The germline V gene encodes CDR1 SGHRS and CDR2 YFSETQ. The data were produced by immunoSEQ multiplex PCR, yet TCRdb's version contains in-frame clones alone and is incomplete. The profile shows 65,000 to 90,000 clones, 70% to 90% of them singletons. The origin of this receptor is an adult with an advanced solid tumor such as melanoma, head and neck, liver or kidney cancer. The sequencing here drew on CD4+ or CD8+ T cells sorted from blood, taken in a trial of the OX40 agonist ivuxolimab. The rearrangement joins TRBV5-1 to TRBJ1-4; 9 bases agree with TRBD1. The CDR3 nucleotides read TGCGCCAGCAGCCTGGGACAGGGTAATGAAAAACTGTTTTTT. Protein product: CASSLGQGNEKLFF.